A selection of T cell receptor beta chains follows, all from one sample in a study of CD4 T cells in relation to SARS-CoV-2 and coronaviruses. Sequenced by immunoSEQ multiplex PCR; TCRdb stores in-frame clones only, minus some. The data show more than 25,000 clones, with approximately 75% seen just once and roughly an eighth held by the top ten. For these receptors, no antigen is known. The specimen sequenced was CD4+ T cells from PBMCs, cultured in vitro. The receptors shown here come from a human donor in good health. CDR3s leave out the opening cysteine and the closing phenylalanine or tryptophan. A row's size may be missing; if present it is once, few, many or a size class.

CDR3: ASSLRDRAYNEQF
size: few
V: TRBV11-2

CDR3: ASSHDRTNYGYT
size: NA
V: TRBV19

CDR3: ASSPPGTGSYEQY
size: NA
V: TRBV5-1

CDR3: ASSKEETQY
size: NA
V: TRBV18

CDR3: ASSPQGNQPQH
size: once
V: TRBV18

CDR3: SASVANVLT
size: few
V: TRBV20-1

CDR3: ASRRTSGSGETQY
size: NA
V: TRBV7-2

CDR3: ASSLNQGKAF
size: NA
V: TRBV11-3

CDR3: SVVADRTYEQY
size: NA
V: TRBV29-1

CDR3: ASPYRDQPYNEQF
size: NA
V: TRBV21-1

CDR3: AWSVMGETQY
size: NA
V: TRBV30

CDR3: ASSQDGRQGIYEQY
size: NA
V: TRBV4-3

CDR3: ASSLSGGGITEAF
size: once
V: TRBV7-2

CDR3: ASSYPPTGRALGAF
size: NA
V: TRBV6-6

CDR3: AWSPSGNSGNTIY
size: NA
V: TRBV30

CDR3: AWRSQNYNEQF
size: NA
V: TRBV30

CDR3: ASSYGTGGGNTIY
size: NA
V: TRBV6-6

CDR3: ASSPVQQGYSGNTIY
size: NA
V: TRBV18

CDR3: AVGNEKLF
size: NA
V: TRBV28

CDR3: ASSPRRVYTEAF
size: NA
V: TRBV6-2/TRBV6-3

CDR3: ASSEYDSYGYT
size: NA
V: TRBV6-1

CDR3: ASSGDRVSYEQY
size: few
V: TRBV2

CDR3: ASSSQGQGTEAF
size: NA
V: TRBV11-3

CDR3: ASSIRGVNTEAF
size: NA
V: TRBV19

CDR3: ASSSIRGHGGYT
size: NA
V: TRBV7-2

CDR3: ASSIAGTTNEKLF
size: hyperexpanded
V: TRBV19

CDR3: ASSRQASSGRAYEQF
size: NA
V: TRBV4-2

CDR3: ASSLAGAYNEQF
size: NA
V: TRBV27

CDR3: ASSGGASGTETQY
size: NA
V: TRBV7-3

CDR3: SVAGQGGSGNTIY
size: NA
V: TRBV29-1

CDR3: ASSDPPYGYT
size: NA
V: TRBV3-1/TRBV3-2